A single sample is the source of the 10 T cell receptor beta chains below, sequenced in a study of T cells in Graves' hyperthyroidism and ophthalmopathy. Authors of the study amplified TCR beta CDR3 regions from RNA transcripts. In the first-round RT-PCR of the TCR CDR3, the HTBI primer set was used. MiXCR was run by TCRdb on the multiplex PCR reads, yielding one entry per CDR3 protein. The sample has 500,000 to 800,000 distinct CDR3 sequences, roughly 45% seen once. Sample: peripheral blood or thyroid tissue (not recorded which). The receptor source for this set is an adult man with Graves' disease, either hyperthyroidism or ophthalmopathy (not recorded which).

This clonotype was recorded at least ten times. This rearrangement joins TRBV29-1 to TRBJ2-7; 10 positions agree with TRBD1. This CDR3 comprises 14 residues. Germline-derived CDR1 and CDR2 are SQVTM and ANQGSEA. The junction had 5 bases not matched to a gene; V was cut back by 3 bases and J by 3 bases. CDR3 amino acids: CSVEGQGRGYEQYF. CDR3 nucleotides: TGCAGCGTTGAGGGACAGGGGAGAGGCTACGAGCAGTACTTC.

As regards this clonotype: This may be a read error: a much more frequent sequence differs by one nucleotide. This chain connects TRBV6-5 to TRBJ2-5; perhaps TRBD2 as D (5 bases). This CDR3 contains 13 residues. Germline CDR1 is MNHEY and CDR2 is SVGAGI. CDR3 amino acids: CASSYSLGETQHF. The DNA of the CDR3 is TGTGCCAGCAGTTACTCGCTTGGGGAGACCCAGCACTTC.

Ten or more counts support this clonotype. The chain joins TRBV29-1 to TRBJ1-2; D gene uncertain. Trimming took off 7 bases at V and 4 bases at J, with 16 bases between the two ends. Germline loops: CDR1 SQVTM, CDR2 ANQGSEA. This CDR3 region has 13 residues. Written as DNA, the CDR3 is TGCAGCGCCCGGCAAGGGCAAACCTATGGCTACACCTTC. Encoded protein: CSARQGQTYGYTF.

The CDR3: CASSLQGELFF. CDR3 nucleotide sequence: TGTGCCAGCAGTCTACAGGGGGAGCTGTTTTTT. The rearrangement uses TRBV12-3 or TRBV12-4 and TRBJ2-2; no firm D call. The CDR3 is 11 residues long. V was cut by 5 bases and J by 8 bases, with 6 bases left in between.

This clonotype was counted a few times. The conserved phenylalanine or tryptophan is not found at the CDR3 terminus, so this likely reflects a read error. The CDR3, as DNA: TGTGCCAGCAGTTCTACTCTGAACACTGAAGCTTTCTCT. Amino acids: CASSSTLNTEAFS. The genes are TRBV11-1 and TRBJ1-1; D remains ambiguous. V lost 6 bases, J lost 0 bases, and 8 bases lay in between. The V gene's germline CDR1 is SGHAT and CDR2 FQDESV (reference sequence). The CDR3 runs 13 residues.

The chain couples TRBV7-9 to TRBJ1-2, with unresolved D. Germline CDR1 and CDR2: SEHNR and FQNEAQ (reference sequence). This CDR3 spans 14 amino acids. Trimming shortened V by 5 bases and J by 0 bases, and 10 bases separated the two germline ends. CDR3 loop: CASSQEGSNYGYTF. DNA for the CDR3: TGTGCCAGCAGCCAAGAGGGTTCTAACTATGGCTACACCTTC.

Notes on this clonotype: One junction end does not reproduce the germline sequence, and a read error may be involved. The J gene is TRBJ1-1, the V gene TRBV2; 8 bases match TRBD1. Germline CDR1 SNHLY, CDR2 FYNNEI. The CDR3 is made up of 15 amino acids. The DNA of the CDR3 is TGTGCCAGCATTGAACGCAGGGGGCGAAGCACTGAAGCTTTCTTT. Its translation: CASIERRGRSTEAFF.

This chain connects TRBV7-9 to TRBJ2-7; D gene ambiguous. Per the germline V gene, CDR1 is SEHNR and CDR2 is FQNEAQ (reference sequence). This CDR3 comprises 12 residues. V gave up 5 bases and J gave up 10 bases, with 15 bases separating them. CDR3 region: CASSPWGEDQYF. In nucleotides, the CDR3 is TGTGCCAGCAGCCCCTGGGGTGAGGATCAGTACTTC.

The chain couples TRBV9 to TRBJ2-2; D is tentatively TRBD1 or TRBD2 (5 bases each). V was pared by 0 bases and J by 6 bases, with 21 bases between. This CDR3 spans 18 amino acids. Germline V gene sequence: CDR1 SGDLS, CDR2 YYNGEE. The CDR3 DNA reads TGTGCCAGCAGCGTAGTAGGGACGGACTCAAGGACCCCCGGGGAGCTGTTTTTT. This encodes CASSVVGTDSRTPGELFF.

This clonotype was seen just once. The chain uses TRBV24-1 and TRBJ1-2; D is unresolved. The germline V and J ends were trimmed by 3 bases and 1 base, with 11 bases remaining between them. The V gene's germline CDR1 is KGHDR and CDR2 SFDVKD. This CDR3 has 15 amino acids. The CDR3 region is CATSDPLDVNYGYTF. CDR3 nucleotides: TGTGCCACCAGTGATCCCCTCGACGTTAACTATGGCTACACCTTC.